This is a list of T cell receptor beta chains from one sample in a study of cytomegalovirus exposure and HLA in healthy donors. Using immunoSEQ multiplex PCR, the repertoire was profiled, and TCRdb retains in-frame clones only, with some absent. Of around 220,000 clones in the sample, roughly 83% were seen once. Sequencing used PBMCs. The receptors derive from a woman aged 25 to 39 in good health and CMV-seropositive. Both conserved end residues are part of each CDR3. The order of the fields is clone size, V gene, J gene, D gene, CDR3 protein, CDR3 DNA. A D gene is named only where the DNA matches it firmly. The size of a clone is reported for some rows only, either as once, few or many, or as a class for expanded clones.

clone_size: -
v_call: TRBV2
j_call: TRBJ1-2
d_call: -
cdr3_aa: CASSEQGNGYTF
cdr3_nt: TGTGCCAGCAGTGAACAGGGGAATGGCTACACCTTC

clone_size: -
v_call: TRBV5-1
j_call: TRBJ1-2
d_call: -
cdr3_aa: CASSPVKGLANYGYTF
cdr3_nt: TGCGCCAGCTCCCCCGTGAAGGGGTTAGCTAACTATGGCTACACCTTC

clone_size: -
v_call: TRBV18
j_call: TRBJ1-5
d_call: -
cdr3_aa: CASSAGEDQPQHF
cdr3_nt: TGTGCCAGCTCCGCGGGGGAAGATCAGCCCCAGCATTTT

clone_size: -
v_call: TRBV30
j_call: TRBJ1-1
d_call: -
cdr3_aa: CAWRVANTEAFF
cdr3_nt: TGTGCCTGGAGAGTGGCGAACACTGAAGCTTTCTTT

clone_size: -
v_call: TRBV5-1
j_call: TRBJ2-1
d_call: TRBD2
cdr3_aa: CASSLLAGEYNEQFF
cdr3_nt: TGCGCCAGCAGCTTACTAGCGGGGGAATACAATGAGCAGTTCTTC

clone_size: once
v_call: TRBV27
j_call: TRBJ1-1
d_call: TRBD1
cdr3_aa: CASSADPMDRINTEAFF
cdr3_nt: TGTGCCAGCAGTGCCGACCCGATGGACAGGATAAACACTGAAGCTTTCTTT

clone_size: few
v_call: TRBV7-3
j_call: TRBJ2-6
d_call: -
cdr3_aa: CASSSAPSGANVLTF
cdr3_nt: TGTGCCAGCAGCTCGGCTCCCTCTGGGGCCAACGTCCTGACTTTC

clone_size: many
v_call: TRBV29-1
j_call: TRBJ2-5
d_call: -
cdr3_aa: CSGRWFETQYF
cdr3_nt: TGCTCCGGGCGGTGGTTTGAGACCCAGTACTTC

clone_size: -
v_call: TRBV9
j_call: TRBJ1-1
d_call: -
cdr3_aa: CASSGGHTEAFF
cdr3_nt: TGTGCCAGCAGCGGTGGCCACACTGAAGCTTTCTTT

clone_size: -
v_call: TRBV27
j_call: TRBJ2-1
d_call: -
cdr3_aa: CASSFLPELGLTVVRNEQFF
cdr3_nt: TGTGCCAGCAGTTTCCTTCCTGAACTAGGCTTGACGGTCGTGCGCAATGAGCAGTTCTTC

clone_size: -
v_call: TRBV25-1
j_call: TRBJ1-4
d_call: -
cdr3_aa: CASSETGVEKLFF
cdr3_nt: TGTGCCAGCAGTGAAACGGGGGTCGAAAAACTGTTTTTT

clone_size: -
v_call: TRBV5-1
j_call: TRBJ2-3
d_call: -
cdr3_aa: CASSGLPGVSDTQYF
cdr3_nt: TGCGCCAGCTCGGGACTCCCGGGAGTTTCAGATACGCAGTATTTT

clone_size: -
v_call: TRBV27
j_call: TRBJ1-1
d_call: -
cdr3_aa: CASSLVKNTEAFF
cdr3_nt: TGTGCCAGCAGTTTGGTCAAGAACACTGAAGCTTTCTTT

clone_size: -
v_call: TRBV5-1
j_call: TRBJ2-1
d_call: -
cdr3_aa: CASSLSSNEQFF
cdr3_nt: TGCGCCAGCAGCTTGAGTTCGAATGAGCAGTTCTTC

clone_size: -
v_call: TRBV28
j_call: TRBJ1-1
d_call: TRBD1
cdr3_aa: CASSPRQGVLNTEAFF
cdr3_nt: TGTGCCAGCAGTCCCCGACAGGGGGTGCTGAACACTGAAGCTTTCTTT

clone_size: -
v_call: TRBV5-1
j_call: TRBJ2-2
d_call: -
cdr3_aa: CASSLSSVTGELFF
cdr3_nt: TGCGCCAGCAGCTTGAGTTCTGTCACCGGGGAGCTGTTTTTT

clone_size: -
v_call: TRBV5-1
j_call: TRBJ2-7
d_call: -
cdr3_aa: CASSLSTYSSYEQYF
cdr3_nt: TGCGCCAGCAGCTTATCAACTTATAGCTCCTACGAGCAGTACTTC

clone_size: -
v_call: TRBV2
j_call: TRBJ1-2
d_call: -
cdr3_aa: CASSEARGRVRGYTF
cdr3_nt: TGTGCCAGCAGTGAAGCCCGGGGAAGGGTGCGAGGCTACACCTTC

clone_size: -
v_call: TRBV19
j_call: TRBJ2-1
d_call: -
cdr3_aa: CASSIWDEQFF
cdr3_nt: TGTGCCAGTAGTATTTGGGATGAGCAGTTCTTC

clone_size: -
v_call: TRBV25-1
j_call: TRBJ2-7
d_call: -
cdr3_aa: CASSEDYGAYEQYF
cdr3_nt: TGTGCCAGCAGTGAAGATTATGGGGCCTACGAGCAGTACTTC

clone_size: -
v_call: TRBV18
j_call: TRBJ1-2
d_call: TRBD1
cdr3_aa: CASSSLQQGGYGYTF
cdr3_nt: TGTGCCAGCTCGTCCCTCCAACAGGGGGGTTATGGCTACACCTTC

clone_size: few
v_call: TRBV11-3
j_call: TRBJ2-7
d_call: -
cdr3_aa: CASSLHRTAYEQYF
cdr3_nt: TGTGCCAGCAGCTTACACAGGACAGCCTACGAGCAGTACTTC

clone_size: -
v_call: TRBV5-1
j_call: TRBJ1-2
d_call: -
cdr3_aa: CASSLGATSDYTF
cdr3_nt: TGCGCCAGCAGCCTCGGGGCGACCTCGGACTACACCTTC